This entry lists 6 T cell receptor beta chains sequenced from one sample in a study of T-cell memory formation after mild COVID-19 (dated by TCRdb to about 2021). The method was 5' RACE. Sequencing used an Illumina NovaSeq 6000. The public sequencing data were trimmed at Q25 with fastp and processed into clonotypes with MiXCR by TCRdb, which kept only in-frame beta chains. Entries are consolidated by CDR3 protein sequence, retaining the most common genes and DNA. For this sample there are some 40,000 distinct CDR3 sequences; over 5% appear just once. The ten largest clones represent around 0.81% of the sample. The material sequenced was PBMCs or a T cell subset sorted from them (not recorded which). The source is an adult who had mild COVID-19 (a few samples of this study predate the infection). The sample titles of this study are shuffled in the database, so cell type and time point are left out.

This clonotype has at least ten counts. The rearrangement links TRBV5-1 to TRBJ2-7; D is possibly TRBD2 (5 bases). The V gene lost 4 bases and the J gene lost 2 bases, with 10 bases spanning the gap. This CDR3 has 13 residues. Germline CDR1 is SGHRS and CDR2 is YFSETQ. For the CDR3, the DNA is TGCGCCAGCAGCACCGGGGTCACCTACGAGCAGTACTTC. Translation: CASSTGVTYEQYF.

The gene calls are TRBV4-3 and TRBJ2-1, with unresolved D. The CDR3 has 13 amino acids. The germline CDR1 and CDR2 sequences are LGHNA and YSLEER. V lost 1 base and J 8 bases, leaving 9 bases between the germline ends. CDR3 amino acids: CASSQAEAHEQFF. In DNA form, the CDR3 reads TGCGCCAGCAGCCAAGCAGAGGCGCATGAGCAGTTCTTC.

At least ten counts were recorded for this clonotype. V usage is TRBV20-1 and J usage is TRBJ2-1; D is undetermined. Between the trimmed V and J ends, which lost 2 bases and 7 bases, there was a span of 15 bases. Germline V CDR1 and CDR2: DFQATT, SNEGSKA (reference sequence). This CDR3 is 14 amino acids long. The CDR3 reads CSARLVRSENEQFF. CDR3 coding DNA: TGCAGTGCTAGATTGGTGAGGTCGGAAAATGAGCAGTTCTTC.

The CDR3 DNA sequence: TGTGCCAGCAGCGTGGTCACAGGATTCTCTGGGGCCAACGTCCTGACTTTC. Its translation is CASSVVTGFSGANVLTF. This sequence joins TRBV5-5 and TRBJ2-6; perhaps TRBD1 as D (5 bases). Trimming pared 4 bases from V and 0 bases from J, leaving 14 bases between. The CDR3 is 17 amino acids. CDR1 is SGHKS and CDR2 is YYEKEE in the germline V gene (reference sequence).

This clonotype was counted a few times. The chain joins TRBV12-3 or TRBV12-4 to TRBJ2-1; 7 bases align to TRBD1. This CDR3 is 20 amino acids long. V shed 5 bases, J shed 1 base, and the junction held 20 bases outside the gene matches. The CDR3 bases are TGTGCCAGCAGTAAGACACTCCGAGGGGCCGACAGGGTATCCTACAATGAGCAGTTCTTC. It encodes CASSKTLRGADRVSYNEQFF.

This clonotype appeared many times. The chain combines TRBV6-2 or TRBV6-3 with TRBJ2-7, with 8 bases lining up with TRBD2. Germline V gene data show CDR1 as MNHEY and CDR2 as SVGEGT. This CDR3 has 15 amino acids. V gave up 5 bases and J gave up 6 bases; unmatched junction bases: 12. The CDR3 loop reads CASSPVGSGRGEQYF. As DNA, the CDR3 is TGTGCCAGCAGTCCCGTAGGGAGCGGGAGAGGCGAGCAGTACTTC.